Shown below are 5 T cell receptor beta chains from a single sample sequenced in a study of control samples from healthy donors and cancer patients. TCRdb keeps only in-frame clones here, not all; method: immunoSEQ multiplex PCR. The sample holds some 87,000 clones; roughly 89% are singletons and the top ten take around 14%. The sample was blood. The receptors come from a man aged 25 to 40 in good health.

The V and J genes are TRBV9 and TRBJ2-2; D is uncertain. This CDR3 comprises 12 residues. Per germline, CDR1 SGDLS and CDR2 YYNGEE. V lost 3 bases to trimming and J lost 6 bases, with 6 bases between them. CDR3: CASSEVAGELFF. Written as DNA, the CDR3 is TGTGCCAGCAGCGAGGTGGCCGGGGAGCTGTTTTTT.

This clone was detected ten times or more. J is TRBJ2-7 and V is TRBV6-5; 9 positions agree with TRBD1. The CDR3 totals 14 residues. CDR1 MNHEY and CDR2 SVGAGI come from the germline V gene. The V segment lost 6 bases and the J segment 7 bases; nucleotides outside the gene matches: 10. The CDR3 nucleotides read TGTGCCAGCAGAGACCGGGACAGGGTGGGGGAGCAGTACTTC. Translating gives CASRDRDRVGEQYF.

This clone was observed a single time. The chain employs TRBV13 and TRBJ2-7, with 11 bases lining up with TRBD1. The CDR3 consists of 15 residues. Per germline, CDR1 PRHDT and CDR2 FYEKMQ (reference sequence). After removal of 2 bases from V and 7 bases from J, the junction contained 7 bases not matched to a gene. CDR3 bases: TGTGCCAGCAGCTTAATCCGGGACAGGGGGATGGAGCAGTACTTC. It translates to CASSLIRDRGMEQYF. The complete variable domain, with remaining parts taken from reference TRBV13 and TRBJ2-7, reads AAGVIQSPRHLIKEKRETATLKCYPIPRHDTVYWYQQGPGQDPQFLISFYEKMQSDKGSIPDRFSAQQFSDYHSELNMSSLELGDSALYFCASSLIRDRGMEQYFGPGTRLTVT.

The chain has TRBV10-3 and TRBJ2-2, with 8 bases aligning to TRBD2. Germline values: CDR1 ENHRY, CDR2 SYGVKD. The CDR3 contains 16 residues. The trim removed 6 bases at V and 5 bases at J, leaving 11 bases unmatched. CDR3 amino acids: CAIRPSGRQRTGELFF. CDR3 coding DNA: TGTGCCATCAGGCCTAGCGGGCGACAGCGGACCGGGGAGCTGTTTTTT.

This chain joins TRBV14 and TRBJ1-2, with 8 bases aligning to TRBD1. The V segment lost 3 bases and the J segment 5 bases; nucleotides outside the gene matches: 5. Germline V CDR1 and CDR2: SGHDN, FVKESK. CDR3 length: 14 amino acids. Here the CDR3 DNA reads TGTGCCAGCAGCCAGGGACAGGTCCCGTATGGCTACACCTTC. Protein product: CASSQGQVPYGYTF.